Given below is one T cell receptor beta chain in context. Its antigen remains unknown. J gave up 5 bases and V 4 bases, and 8 bases lay outside the gene matches. Germline V gene sequence: CDR1 SGHRS, CDR2 YFSETQ. CDR3 length equals 14 residues. RNA was extracted with the RNeasy kit, and a quantity of roughly 0.45 to 1 ug was reverse transcribed using random hexamers. TCRdb analysed the immunoSEQ multiplex PCR reads with MiXCR anew, one entry per CDR3 protein. The sample includes about 130,000 distinct CDR3 sequences, just under 95% seen only once; the top ten take approximately 0.18%. This entry comes from a study of CD8 T cells in Susac syndrome. Study information: Among the Susac syndrome patients who underwent sequencing, about 6 had clinically active disease, while about eight of them were in remission.

Sequencing of TCR beta, carried out with a high-throughput approach, was applied to CD8+ and CD4+ T cells from the blood. The diagnostic criteria were recently defined, and patients with Susac syndrome met them for definite or probable disease. Study-wide points: Among active patients and in TEMRA cells, CD8+ clonal expansion in Susac reached its peak.

V usage is TRBV5-1 and J usage is TRBJ1-1; TRBD1 matches 7 bases. This TCR derives from a human donor with Susac syndrome. Input material: CD8+ T cells from PBMCs. The CDR3 DNA reads TGCGCCAGCAGCCTCGAGCAGGGGGAAACTGAAGCTTTCTTT. It codes for CASSLEQGETEAFF.